This TCR beta chain was sequenced for a study of blood T cell repertoires in COVID-19. Across the study: The study drew acute and convalescent COVID-19 samples from the United States, Italy and Spain. Nucleic acid was either cDNA or gDNA, and it came from T cells, B-cell-depleted T cells, or PBMCs.

In this sample, this clone turned up once. Original methodology: It was from reference gene primer amplification that nucleated cell counts were estimated. The table came from immunoSEQ multiplex PCR; TCRdb's copy has only in-frame clones and leaves some out. V and J calls and clone size follow that table, whereas D and trimming were derived from the DNA. The table shows some 74,000 clones, with roughly 80% occurring only once. Germline lookup yields CDR1 KGHDR and CDR2 SFDVKD. Trimming cost V 6 bases and J 2 bases, with 13 bases left between them. This CDR3 is 15 amino acids long. This clonotype originated in an elderly woman with active or convalescent COVID-19. V is TRBV24-1 and J is TRBJ1-5; TRBD1 might be the D (5 bases). Sequencing was performed on peripheral blood. The CDR3, as DNA: TGTGCCACCAGTCCGGGTGGGGCTGGCAATCAGCCCCAGCATTTT. Its translation is CATSPGGAGNQPQHF.